This T cell receptor (beta chain) was profiled in a study of response to subunit inactivated influenza vaccine (dated by TCRdb to the late 2010s). The study in broad terms: To follow how T cells responded to a trivalent subunit inactivated influenza vaccine, the researchers relied on deep quantitative profiling of the T cell receptor repertoire. Study-wide findings and limitations: The authors suggested that each seasonal influenza vaccination may recruit only a limited number of new T cells.

To note about this clonotype: What antigen it recognizes has not been identified. Per-base qualities were not stored, and no clone one base away is much larger.

The receptor library was made with RT-PCR. For sequencing, an Illumina HiSeq 2500 was employed. TCRdb trimmed public reads at Q25 via fastp, called clones via MiXCR and kept in-frame beta chains. One record per CDR3 amino acid sequence lists the most common genes and DNA. The sample table lists about 310,000 distinct CDR3 sequences, roughly 22% of them with a count of one. The ten largest clones add up to about 9.4% of the sample. Sequencing was performed on PBMCs from blood, taken about 19 months after vaccination. The clonotype originates from a man aged 45-69 years who received an inactivated influenza vaccine. Donor details come from another sample of the same person, matched by shared clones.

CDR3 region: CASSQQGFHGYTF. In nucleotides, the sequence is TGTGCCAGCAGCCAACAGGGATTCCATGGCTACACCTTC. The chain joins TRBV5-4 to TRBJ1-2, and TRBD1 may be the D gene, going by 6 matching bases. The CDR3 runs 13 amino acids, cysteine and phenylalanine included. Just CDR3 DNA is preserved here, 39 bases in frame from base 1. V drops 4 bases and J drops 6 bases, leaving 13 bases in between. CDR1 and CDR2 were assigned from the germline V gene (reference sequence) as SGHNT and YYREEE. The variable domain in full, with residues beyond the CDR3 obtained from the reference TRBV5-4 and TRBJ1-2 genes, is ETGVTQSPTHLIKTRGQQVTLRCSSQSGHNTVSWYQQALGQGPQFIFQYYREEENGRGNFPPRFSGLQFPNYSSELNVNALELDDSALYLCASSQQGFHGYTFGSGTRLTVV.